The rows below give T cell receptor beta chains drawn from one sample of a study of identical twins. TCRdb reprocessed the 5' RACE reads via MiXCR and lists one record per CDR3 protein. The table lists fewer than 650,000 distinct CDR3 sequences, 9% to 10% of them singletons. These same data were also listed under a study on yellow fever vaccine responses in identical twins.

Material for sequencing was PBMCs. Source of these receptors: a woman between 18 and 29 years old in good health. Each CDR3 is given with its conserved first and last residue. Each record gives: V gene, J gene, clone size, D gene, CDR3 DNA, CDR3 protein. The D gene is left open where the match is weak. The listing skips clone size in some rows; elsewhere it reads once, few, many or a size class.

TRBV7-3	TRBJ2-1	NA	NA	TGTGCCAGCAGCTTAACCGGGCAGGGGATACCATTTTACAATGAGCAGTTCTTC	CASSLTGQGIPFYNEQFF
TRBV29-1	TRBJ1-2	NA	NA	TGCAGCGTTGACAAACCGGGGCCCGGATATGGCTACACCTTC	CSVDKPGPGYGYTF
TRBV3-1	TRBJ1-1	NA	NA	TGTGCCAGCAGCCAAACTCCGCGGTTTGAAGCTTTCTTT	CASSQTPRFEAFF
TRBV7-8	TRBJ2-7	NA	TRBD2	TGTGCCAGCAGCTCTATCAGCGGGGACCTCCACGAGCAGTACTTC	CASSSISGDLHEQYF
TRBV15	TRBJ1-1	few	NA	TGTGCCACCAGCAGAGGTTCCATTGAAGCTTTCTTT	CATSRGSIEAFF
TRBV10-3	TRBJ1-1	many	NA	TGTGCCATCAGTGAGATCGGGGGCTCGACTGAAGCTTTCTTT	CAISEIGGSTEAFF
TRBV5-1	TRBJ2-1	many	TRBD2	TGCGCCAGCAGCTTGTTGCGGGGGGGCTACAATGAGCAGTTCTTC	CASSLLRGGYNEQFF
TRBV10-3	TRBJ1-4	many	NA	TGTGCCATCAGTGAGGGCCTCGTCGGTGAAAAACTGTTTTTT	CAISEGLVGEKLFF
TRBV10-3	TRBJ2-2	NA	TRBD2	TGTGCCACAGGAGCGGGAGGGATCTCCGGGGAGCTGTTTTTT	CATGAGGISGELFF
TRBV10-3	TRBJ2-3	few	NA	TGTGCCATCAGTGAGCCCCAGACAGGCACAGATACGCAGTATTTT	CAISEPQTGTDTQYF
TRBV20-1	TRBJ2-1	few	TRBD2	TGCAGTGCTAGAGATCCCCGAGGAGCGGGGGGGCTAAATGAGCAGTTCTTC	CSARDPRGAGGLNEQFF
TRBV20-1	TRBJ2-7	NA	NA	TGCAGTGCTAGAGATCTGTGGACTGGCTCCTACGAGCAGTACTTC	CSARDLWTGSYEQYF
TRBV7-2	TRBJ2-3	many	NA	TGTGCCAGCAGCTTACTCCTCAGGGGTACGCAGTATTTT	CASSLLLRGTQYF
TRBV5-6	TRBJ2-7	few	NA	TGTGCCAGCAGCTTTACAGGGTTTCACGAGCAGTACTTC	CASSFTGFHEQYF
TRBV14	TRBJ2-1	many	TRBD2	TGTGCCAGCAGCCCTAGCGGGGTTGAGCAGTTCTTC	CASSPSGVEQFF
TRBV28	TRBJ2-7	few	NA	TGTGCCAGCAGTGGCGGTCGTGATAGACGAAACTACGAGCAGTACTTC	CASSGGRDRRNYEQYF
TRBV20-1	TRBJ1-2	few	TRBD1	TGCAGTGTGCCGGGACAGCCTCTCTATGGCTACACCTTC	CSVPGQPLYGYTF
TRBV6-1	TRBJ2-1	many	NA	TGTGCCAGCAGTGATAACAGGGCAAATGAGCAGTTCTTC	CASSDNRANEQFF
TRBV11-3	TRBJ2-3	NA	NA	TGTGCCAGCAGCTTAGTGTCTAGCTCCACAGATACGCAGTATTTT	CASSLVSSSTDTQYF
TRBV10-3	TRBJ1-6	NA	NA	TGTGCCATCAGCGACGGGAATTCACCCCTCCACTTT	CAISDGNSPLHF
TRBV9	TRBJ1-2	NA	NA	TGTGCCAGCAGCGCTCCCCTAGGTGGGACTGGACCCGAACAGAATGGCTACACCTTC	CASSAPLGGTGPEQNGYTF
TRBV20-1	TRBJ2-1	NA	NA	TGCAGTGCTAGAGATTGGGAAGAGGAGTTCTTC	CSARDWEEEFF
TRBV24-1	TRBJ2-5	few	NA	TGTGCCACCAGTGATCCCTCTCATCTTGGGGGCGTAGAGACCCAGTACTTC	CATSDPSHLGGVETQYF
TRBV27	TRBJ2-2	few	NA	TGTGCCAGCAGTTTAAACAGGTTCAGCGGGGAGCTGTTTTTT	CASSLNRFSGELFF
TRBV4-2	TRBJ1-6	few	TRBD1	TGTGCCAGCAGCCAAGTAACCGTGGACAGGGTCAATTCACCCCTCCACTTT	CASSQVTVDRVNSPLHF
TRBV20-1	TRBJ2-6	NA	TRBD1	TGCAGTGCATCGGGACAGGGGGATGGGGCCAACGTCCTGACTTTC	CSASGQGDGANVLTF
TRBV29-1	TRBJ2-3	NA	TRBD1	TGCAGCGTTGAGAAGGGACAGGGAGTCTTTTTAAATACGCAGTATTTT	CSVEKGQGVFLNTQYF
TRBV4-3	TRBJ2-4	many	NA	TGCGCCAGCAGCCAAGCCCCCGCTCGGGACCGGGTGATAGCCAAAAACATTCAGTACTTC	CASSQAPARDRVIAKNIQYF
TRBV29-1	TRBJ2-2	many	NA	TGCAGCGCTATGAACACCGGGGAGCTGTTTTTT	CSAMNTGELFF
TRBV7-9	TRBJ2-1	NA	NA	TGTGCCAGCAGCCCACCTCTAGAAAATGAGCAGTTCTTC	CASSPPLENEQFF
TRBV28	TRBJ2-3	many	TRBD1	TGTGCCAGCAGACCGGGACAGGGAAGGGCAGATACGCAGTATTTT	CASRPGQGRADTQYF
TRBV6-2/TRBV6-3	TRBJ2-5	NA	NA	TGTGCCAGCAGCCCCTACCGGGAGACCCAGTACTTC	CASSPYRETQYF
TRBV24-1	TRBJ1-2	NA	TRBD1	TGTGCCACCAGTGAACCCGACAGGGGACATGGCTACACCTTC	CATSEPDRGHGYTF
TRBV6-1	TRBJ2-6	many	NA	TGTGCCAGCAGTACACAGGGTACTGGGGCCAACGTCCTGACTTTC	CASSTQGTGANVLTF
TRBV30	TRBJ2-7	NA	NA	TGTGCCTGGAGCCGCGACGAGCAGTACTTC	CAWSRDEQYF
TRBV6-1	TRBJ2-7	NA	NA	TGTGCCAGCAGTGAAGGTGGCGGCTACTCCTACGAGCAGTACTTC	CASSEGGGYSYEQYF